This T cell receptor beta chain was sequenced for a study of PD-L1 blockade in urothelial cancer. Overall study: Treatment start was followed by blood analysis at 3 weeks (second dose) and again at 6 weeks.

V was shortened by 0 bases and J by 6 bases, with 12 bases between the two germline ends. The CDR3 totals 14 residues. Per germline, CDR1 ENHRY and CDR2 SYGVKD. TCRdb's copy holds only in-frame clones and misses some; the assay was immunoSEQ multiplex PCR. The sample records some 110,000 clones, around 93% being singletons. This sample's time point: peripheral blood 6 weeks after treatment start. The sample here was PBMCs, taken around atezolizumab (anti-PD-L1) treatment. This clonotype originated in a man aged 55 to 70 with urothelial cancer. The chain links TRBV10-3 to TRBJ2-7; D might be TRBD2 (5 bases). Here the CDR3 DNA reads TGTGCCATCAGTGAGTCCGGGGTCAGAGTCGAGCAGTACTTC. Protein: CAISESGVRVEQYF.